Below, 5 T cell receptor beta chains from the same sample are listed, as sequenced in a study of blood T cell repertoires in COVID-19. Produced via immunoSEQ multiplex PCR; TCRdb's table is partial and in-frame only. The table shows tens of thousands of clones, with around 86% occurring only once. The sequenced sample was peripheral blood. All receptors come from a human donor with active COVID-19. The donor label of this sample is uncertain.

This chain joins TRBV6-5 and TRBJ1-3; D may be TRBD1 (6 bases). CDR1 MNHEY and CDR2 SVGAGI come from the germline V gene. This CDR3 is 15 amino acids long. V was trimmed by 5 bases and J by 3 bases, leaving 14 bases between them. CDR3 region: CASSTSGAVGNTIYF. In DNA, the CDR3 is TGTGCCAGCAGTACTTCAGGGGCAGTTGGAAACACCATATATTTT.

This clone was picked up many times. V usage is TRBV7-9 and J usage is TRBJ1-2, with D unclear. Trimming took off 5 bases at V and 5 bases at J, with 12 bases between the two ends. The CDR3 loop spans 13 amino acids. Germline V gene sequence: CDR1 SEHNR, CDR2 FQNEAQ (reference sequence). The CDR3 loop is CASSAHLRYGYTF. The CDR3 DNA follows: TGTGCCAGCAGCGCCCACTTACGGTATGGCTACACCTTC.

For the CDR3, the DNA is TGTGCCAGCAGCCCCACTGGGGGGGAAAGCGAGCAGTACTTC. Protein product: CASSPTGGESEQYF. This sequence joins TRBV7-3 and TRBJ2-7, with 7 bases identical to TRBD2. There are 14 residues in the CDR3. Germline V gene lookup returns CDR1 SGHTA and CDR2 FQGTGA. Trimming at V came to 5 bases and at J to 6 bases, leaving 10 bases not matched to a gene.

The chain couples TRBV5-1 to TRBJ2-5; D remains ambiguous. The V end lost 2 bases, the J end lost 4 bases, and 9 bases lay between the germline ends. In germline, CDR1 is SGHRS, CDR2 YFSETQ. This CDR3 spans 13 amino acids. CDR3 region: CASSFSPGETQYF. The CDR3 DNA follows: TGCGCCAGCAGCTTCAGCCCAGGAGAGACCCAGTACTTC. Looking up the rest from reference TRBV5-1 and TRBJ2-5 gives the full variable domain: KAGVTQTPRYLIKTRGQQVTLSCSPISGHRSVSWYQQTPGQGLQFLFEYFSETQRNKGNFPGRFSGRQFSNSRSEMNVSTLELGDSALYLCASSFSPGETQYFGPGTRLLVL.

A single count supports this clone. As DNA, the CDR3 is TGTGCCAGCCGCGGCCAGTCACCCGTGGAAGCTTTCTTT. Translated, it gives CASRGQSPVEAFF. The rearrangement links TRBV6-5 to TRBJ1-1; D is ambiguous. The CDR3 totals 13 residues. The germline V gene encodes CDR1 MNHEY and CDR2 SVGAGI. With 8 bases removed from V and 8 bases from J, the gap between germline ends came to 18 bases.